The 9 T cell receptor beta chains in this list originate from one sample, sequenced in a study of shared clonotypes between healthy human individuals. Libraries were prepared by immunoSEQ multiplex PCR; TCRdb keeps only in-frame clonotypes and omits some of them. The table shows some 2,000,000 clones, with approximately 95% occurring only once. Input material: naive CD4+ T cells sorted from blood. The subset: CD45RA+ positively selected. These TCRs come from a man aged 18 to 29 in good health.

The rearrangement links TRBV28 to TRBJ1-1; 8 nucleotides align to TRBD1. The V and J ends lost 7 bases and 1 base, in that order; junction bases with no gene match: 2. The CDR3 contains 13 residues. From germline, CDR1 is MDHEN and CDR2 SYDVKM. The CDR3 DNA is TGTGCCAGCATACAGGGGGGGAACACTGAAGCTTTCTTT. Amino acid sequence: CASIQGGNTEAFF.

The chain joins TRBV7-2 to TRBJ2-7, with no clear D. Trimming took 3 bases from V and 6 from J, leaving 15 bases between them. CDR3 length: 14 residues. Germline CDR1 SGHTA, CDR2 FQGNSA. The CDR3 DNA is TGTGCCAGCAGCTTGGGCGTCGAGGACCGCGAGCAGTACTTC. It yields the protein CASSLGVEDREQYF.

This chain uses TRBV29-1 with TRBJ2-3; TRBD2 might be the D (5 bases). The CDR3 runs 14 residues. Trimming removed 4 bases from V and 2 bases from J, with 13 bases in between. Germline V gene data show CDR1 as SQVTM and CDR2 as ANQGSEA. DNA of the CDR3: TGCAGCGTTGGGCCCCCGGGGAACACAGATACGCAGTATTTT. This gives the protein CSVGPPGNTDTQYF.

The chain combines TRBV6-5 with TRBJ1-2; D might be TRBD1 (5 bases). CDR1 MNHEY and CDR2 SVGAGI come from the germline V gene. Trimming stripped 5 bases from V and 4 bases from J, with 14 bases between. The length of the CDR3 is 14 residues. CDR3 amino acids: CASSRRDGSYGYTF. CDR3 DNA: TGTGCCAGCAGTCGACGGGACGGGAGCTATGGCTACACCTTC.

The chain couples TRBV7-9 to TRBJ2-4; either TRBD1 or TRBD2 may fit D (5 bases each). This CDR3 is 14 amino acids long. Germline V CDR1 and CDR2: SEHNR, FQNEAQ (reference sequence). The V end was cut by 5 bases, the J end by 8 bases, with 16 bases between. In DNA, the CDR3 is TGTGCCAGCAGCCCTGGGATGGGGGTTGACATTCAGTACTTC. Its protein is CASSPGMGVDIQYF.

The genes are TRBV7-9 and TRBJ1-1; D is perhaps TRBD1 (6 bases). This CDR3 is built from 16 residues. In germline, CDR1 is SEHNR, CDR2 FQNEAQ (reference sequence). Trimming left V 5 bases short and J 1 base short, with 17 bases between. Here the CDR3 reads CASSLTPDSKNTEAFF. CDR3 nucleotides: TGTGCCAGCAGCCTGACCCCGGACAGCAAGAACACTGAAGCTTTCTTT.

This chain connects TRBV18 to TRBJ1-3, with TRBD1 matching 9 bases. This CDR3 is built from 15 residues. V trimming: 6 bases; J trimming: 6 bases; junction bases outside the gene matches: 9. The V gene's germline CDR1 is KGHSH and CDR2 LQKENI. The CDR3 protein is CASSLTGTGTNTIYF. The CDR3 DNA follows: TGTGCCAGCTCCCTAACCGGGACAGGGACAAACACCATATATTTT.

The CDR3 DNA sequence: TGTGCCACCAGCAGCGGACGGACCCTGGGTGGAAAGCAGTACTTC. Amino acids: CATSSGRTLGGKQYF. V usage is TRBV15 and J usage is TRBJ2-7; no reliable D call. V gave up 3 bases and J gave up 8 bases, with 20 bases separating them. CDR3 length: 15 amino acids. CDR1 LNHNV and CDR2 YYDKDF come from the germline V gene (reference sequence).

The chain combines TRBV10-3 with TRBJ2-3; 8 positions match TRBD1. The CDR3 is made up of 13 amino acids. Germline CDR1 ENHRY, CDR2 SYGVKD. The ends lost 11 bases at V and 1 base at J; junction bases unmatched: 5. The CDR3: CAARGRGTDTQYF. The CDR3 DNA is TGTGCCGCCAGGGGGCGGGGCACAGATACGCAGTATTTT.